The rows below give T cell receptor beta chains drawn from one sample of a study of OX40 agonist ivuxolimab in advanced cancers. TCRdb's copy holds only in-frame clones and misses some; the assay was immunoSEQ multiplex PCR. The sample lists some 82,000 clones; more than 85% were seen once. Specimen: CD4+ or CD8+ T cells sorted from blood, collected in a trial of the OX40 agonist ivuxolimab. These receptor sequences come from an adult with an advanced solid tumor such as melanoma, head and neck, liver or kidney cancer. The CDR3 runs from the conserved cysteine through the conserved F or W. D genes are given only for firm matches. Only some rows state a clone size, as once, few, many or a class for expanded clones.

>NA|TRBJ2-7|NA|TRBV28
CASSLEAAYEQYF
TGTGCCAGCAGTTTAGAGGCCGCCTACGAGCAGTACTTC
>NA|TRBJ1-1|TRBD1|TRBV20-1
CSARMTGAAFF
TGCAGTGCTAGAATGACAGGGGCCGCTTTCTTT
>once|TRBJ1-2|NA|TRBV6-6
CASSKMDVGGYTF
TGTGCCAGCAGCAAAATGGATGTTGGTGGCTACACCTTC
>NA|TRBJ2-7|TRBD1|TRBV6-6
CASNRPGTGYEQYF
TGTGCCAGCAACCGACCCGGGACAGGCTACGAGCAGTACTTC
>NA|TRBJ1-1|TRBD1|TRBV2
CASSQGGAQNTEAFF
TGTGCCAGCAGTCAGGGGGGGGCCCAGAACACTGAAGCTTTCTTT
>NA|TRBJ2-3|NA|TRBV27
CASSLLWGGTDTQYF
TGTGCCAGCAGTTTATTGTGGGGGGGCACAGATACGCAGTATTTT
>NA|TRBJ1-1|NA|TRBV28
CASSPHSIGVGAFF
TGTGCCAGCAGTCCGCACAGTATTGGGGTTGGGGCTTTCTTT
>NA|TRBJ2-2|TRBD2|TRBV11-3
CASSLAGGPNTGELFF
TGTGCCAGCAGCTTAGCGGGAGGGCCGAACACCGGGGAGCTGTTTTTT
>NA|TRBJ1-5|NA|TRBV7-9
CASSPGENQPQHF
TGTGCCAGCAGTCCCGGGGAAAATCAGCCCCAGCATTTT
>NA|TRBJ2-2|TRBD1|TRBV7-2
CASRMRPTGWTGELFF
TGTGCCAGCAGGATGCGGCCGACAGGGTGGACCGGGGAGCTGTTTTTT